This TCR beta chain was observed in a study of CD8+ T cells in alopecia areata. General observations from the study: Many expanded lesional clones persisted during tofacitinib (in both scalp and blood). Tofacitinib delivered significant drops in scalp clonality and in expanded CD8+ clones among the top 100. Researchers say the link of baseline CD8+ expansion to response remains uncertain, with one nonresponder.

Of note for this clone: Its antigen is still unknown.

Treatment specified: oral pan-JAK inhibitor, 5-10 mg twice daily. The authors sorted CD4+ and CD8+ T cells from PBMCs. Sequencing templates came from extracted RNA that was reverse transcribed into cDNA. Only in-frame clones appear in the TCRdb table, and some are missing; sequencing was by immunoSEQ multiplex PCR. The sample has fewer than 250,000 clones; around 60% are singletons. This CDR3 comprises 13 residues. The V segment lost 6 bases and the J segment 8 bases; nucleotides outside the gene matches: 4. Germline CDR1 SNHLY, CDR2 FYNNEI. This material consisted of CD4+ T cells sorted from blood, taken at week 4, from a patient treated with tofacitinib. This TCR was sampled from a human donor with alopecia areata. J is TRBJ2-1 and V is TRBV2; TRBD2 agrees at 10 bases. Here the CDR3 reads CASSKRGGDEQFF. As DNA, the CDR3 is TGTGCCAGCAGCAAGCGGGGGGGTGATGAGCAGTTCTTC.